This T cell receptor beta chain came from a study of shared clonotypes between healthy human individuals. Researchers divided each subset's genomic DNA evenly across several immunoSEQ plates. Sorted-subset replicate PCRs used about 0.2 ug DNA, around 27,000 T cell genomes. Libraries were prepared by immunoSEQ multiplex PCR; TCRdb keeps only in-frame clonotypes and omits some of them. The data contain 2 million to 2.5 million clones, approximately 94% of them singletons. Study observations and caveats: Non-shared clonotypes had lower generation probabilities than those shared by all four donors. Owing to a small donor count, the genetic and exposure-history diversity represented was limited.

Turning to this clone: The antigen remains undetermined.

CD8 cells classed as naive were CD45RO-negative and positively selected for CCR7, excluding terminally differentiated effector memory CD45RA+ cells. This clonotype was sampled from a young man in good health. Sequencing used naive CD8+ T cells sorted from blood.

The DNA of the CDR3 is TGCAGCGTTGATCGACAGAGAATCAATCAGCCCCAGCATTTT. Translated: CSVDRQRINQPQHF. The rearrangement uses TRBV29-1 and TRBJ1-5; perhaps TRBD1 as D (5 bases). The CDR3 consists of 14 residues. V lost 3 bases, J lost 3 bases, and 12 bases lay in between. The germline gives CDR1 SQVTM, CDR2 ANQGSEA.